This T cell receptor (beta chain) emerged from a study of blood T cell repertoires in COVID-19. The wider study: Italy, Spain and the United States were the sources of the convalescent and acute COVID-19 samples. The analysed material was cDNA or gDNA that came from T cells, B-cell-depleted T cells, or PBMCs.

Per the original methods: Amplification of reference gene primers provided the estimated nucleated cell counts. Sequenced by immunoSEQ multiplex PCR; TCRdb stores in-frame clones only, minus some. Clone size and the V and J calls come from that table; the DNA yielded D and trimming. The sample contains 250,000 to 300,000 clones, around 86% of which appear only once. This clone came up once. This CDR3 region has 13 residues. The germline CDR1 and CDR2 sequences are MRHNA and SNTAGT. V was clipped by 4 bases and J by 1 base, with 7 bases between them. The chain recombines TRBV6-4 with TRBJ1-1; D is undetermined. Sample: peripheral blood. This sequence originates from a woman aged 55-75 years with active or convalescent COVID-19. The CDR3 protein is CASSVAGNTEAFF. CDR3 bases: TGTGCCAGCAGTGTGGCGGGGAACACTGAAGCTTTCTTT.